This T cell receptor (beta chain) is drawn from a study of CD8 T cell repertoires and HIV-1 epitope variants. TCRdb's copy holds only in-frame clones and misses some; the assay was immunoSEQ multiplex PCR. The table has approximately 2,500 clones, less than 70% seen once. The study, taken as a whole, reports: Of about 10 antigen-specific beta clonotypes, 5 or 6 appeared to cross-react with escape variants.

The CDR3 is 14 residues long. From germline, CDR1 is MDHEN and CDR2 SYDVKM. Between the trimmed V and J ends, which lost 3 bases and 5 bases, there was a span of 14 bases. For this clone: Its antigen is unknown.

The sample taken for sequencing was cultured CD8+ T cells derived from PBMCs. This clonotype originated in a male donor with HIV. V usage is TRBV28 and J usage is TRBJ2-7; perhaps D is TRBD1 or TRBD2 (5 bases each). This chain's CDR3 is CASSFVSGTDEQYF. CDR3 coding DNA: TGTGCCAGCAGTTTCGTATCAGGGACCGACGAGCAGTACTTC.